This T cell receptor (beta chain) was recorded in a study of T cell repertoires in cytomegalovirus infection. Broader study findings: CMV-specific TCR beta clonotypes restricted by HLA-C were the ones dominating the ex vivo response.

Many counts were recorded for this clonotype. Its specificity is unknown. TCRdb fed the reads into MiXCR, producing one record per CDR3 protein. The sample records about 830,000 distinct CDR3 sequences, roughly 33% being singletons. Germline V gives CDR1 SEHNR, CDR2 FQNEAQ (reference sequence). Trimming removed 5 bases from V and 3 bases from J, with 20 bases in between. This CDR3 contains 17 residues. The TCR comes from a human donor in good health (CMV status not recorded). Some clones in this sample may be carry-over from other donors' samples. The chain uses TRBV7-9 and TRBJ2-1; D is possibly TRBD1 or TRBD2 (7 bases each). Material: cultured CD8+ T cells from PBMCs, obtained from culture after CMV antigen stimulation. The CDR3 sequence is CASSLPWQGGFYNEQFF. The CDR3 DNA sequence: TGTGCCAGCAGCCTACCTTGGCAGGGGGGGTTCTACAATGAGCAGTTCTTC. The whole variable domain, remainder taken from reference TRBV7-9 and TRBJ2-1, is DTGVSQNPRHKITKRGQNVTFRCDPISEHNRLYWYRQTLGQGPEFLTYFQNEAQLEKSRLLSDRFSAERPKGSFSTLEIQRTEQGDSAMYLCASSLPWQGGFYNEQFFGPGTRLTVL.